Below, one T cell receptor beta chain is given with its context. Its antigen remains unidentified. The data were taken from a study of radiotherapy plus CTLA-4 blockade in lung cancer. The CDR3 contains 14 residues. The J segment lost 4 bases and the V segment lost 5 bases, leaving 4 bases of the junction unmatched. Germline V gene data show CDR1 as LNHDA and CDR2 as SQIVND (reference sequence). The protocol was immunoSEQ multiplex PCR, while the TCRdb copy is restricted to in-frame clones and leaves out a portion. Among about 93,000 clones listed, 70% to 90% were seen once. Treatment of patients with chemo-refractory metastatic non-small-cell lung cancer consisted of focal radiation plus CTLA-4 blockade with ipilimumab. Whole-study findings and limits: Expansion in blood of tumor-derived TCR clones was seen after radiotherapy plus ipilimumab. Strongest reported response predictors: early blood clone changes and post-radiation interferon-beta.

The chain carries TRBV19 and TRBJ1-2; 10 bases line up with TRBD1. The sequencing here drew on peripheral blood, taken from a patient treated with radiotherapy plus ipilimumab. The source is a human donor with non-small cell lung cancer that progressed on radiotherapy plus ipilimumab. CDR3 sequence (DNA): TGTGCCAGTAGTGAAAGGACAGGGGGCTATGGCTACACCTTC. It encodes CASSERTGGYGYTF. Full variable domain (rest looked up from reference TRBV19 and TRBJ1-2): DGGITQSPKYLFRKEGQNVTLSCEQNLNHDAMYWYRQDPGQGLRLIYYSQIVNDFQKGDIAEGYSVSREKKESFPLTVTSAQKNPTAFYLCASSERTGGYGYTFGSGTRLTVV.